These 26 T cell receptor beta chains came from one sample sequenced in a study of T-cell reconstitution after alpha-beta-depleted transplantation in children. The library targeted TCRbeta and was prepared with unique molecular identifiers. TCRdb called the PCR reads again in MiXCR, with one record for every CDR3 protein. The table includes around 270,000 distinct CDR3 sequences, about 9.4% detected once. Here the sequenced sample was PBMCs, taken before TCRalphabeta/CD19-depleted stem cell transplant. These receptors originate from a boy under two years old with acute myeloid leukemia, due to receive a stem cell transplant.

With respect to this clonotype: A clone one base away is much larger, so this may be a read error. The V call is TRBV12-5, the J call TRBJ2-2; the D gene is possibly TRBD2 (6 bases). The CDR3 runs to 12 residues. Germline lookup yields CDR1 LGHNT and CDR2 FRNRAP. The CDR3 protein is CASVQNTGGLFF. CDR3 in DNA: TGTGCTAGTGTACAGAACACCGGGGGGCTGTTTTTT.

In this sample, this clonotype turned up many times. The rearrangement uses TRBV28 and TRBJ2-7; D is unresolved. Trimming removed 4 bases at V and 2 bases at J, with 15 bases between. The germline V gene encodes CDR1 MDHEN and CDR2 SYDVKM. The CDR3 extends over 15 amino acids. In DNA form, the CDR3 reads TGTGCCAGCAGTTCCCCATTGGGCCTAGCCTACGAGCAGTACTTC. This encodes CASSSPLGLAYEQYF.

This clonotype was counted at least ten times. The chain recombines TRBV12-3 or TRBV12-4 with TRBJ2-5, with a weak D call TRBD2 (6 bases). V was shortened by 1 base and J by 5 bases, with 17 bases between the two germline ends. The CDR3 has 16 amino acids. The CDR3 loop reads CASSLGIGEVGETQYF. CDR3 in DNA: TGTGCCAGCAGTTTAGGGATCGGGGAGGTCGGGGAGACCCAGTACTTC.

As to this clonotype: This sequence may be a read error, since a much larger clone differs from it by one base. This rearrangement joins TRBV28 to TRBJ2-1, with D perhaps TRBD1 or TRBD2 (5 bases each). The CDR3 covers 15 residues. CDR1 and CDR2 (germline): MDHEN, SYDVKM. For the CDR3, the DNA is TGTGCCAGCAGTCCCGGGACGGAGACCTACAATGACCAGTTCTTC. It yields the protein CASSPGTETYNDQFF.

J is TRBJ2-2 and V is TRBV20-1; 7 bases are a match to TRBD1. The trim removed 3 bases at V and 6 bases at J, leaving 13 bases unmatched. This CDR3 has 16 residues. The germline V gene encodes CDR1 DFQATT and CDR2 SNEGSKA (reference sequence). The CDR3 sequence: CSASPWTGQGAGELFF. In nucleotides, the CDR3 is TGCAGTGCTAGCCCCTGGACAGGCCAGGGGGCCGGGGAGCTGTTTTTT.

This clonotype was counted a few times. J is TRBJ2-7 and V is TRBV6-1; 9 bases align to TRBD2. CDR1 and CDR2 (germline): MNHNS, SASEGT. The trim removed 3 bases at V and 1 base at J, leaving 7 bases unmatched. CDR3 length equals 16 residues. CDR3 DNA sequence: TGTGCCAGCAGTGAGGGGTTCACTAGCGGGTCCTACGAGCAGTACTTC. Translating it yields CASSEGFTSGSYEQYF.

The sample holds many counts of this clonotype. The chain recombines TRBV12-3 or TRBV12-4 with TRBJ1-5; no clear D. Deletions cut 2 bases from V and 6 bases from J, with 8 bases between. The CDR3 is 13 residues long. The CDR3, as DNA: TGTGCCAGCAGTTTACGCACCCCTCAGCCCCAGCATTTT. Its translation: CASSLRTPQPQHF.

J is TRBJ2-5 and V is TRBV25-1, with D uncertain. Germline values: CDR1 MGHDK, CDR2 SYGVNS. The CDR3 loop spans 11 amino acids. Trimming stripped 6 bases from V and 5 bases from J, with 7 bases between. DNA of the CDR3: TGTGCCAGCAGGGGGTATGAGACCCAGTACTTC. It yields the protein CASRGYETQYF. The whole variable domain, remainder taken from reference TRBV25-1 and TRBJ2-5, is EADIYQTPRYLVIGTGKKITLECSQTMGHDKMYWYQQDPGMELHLIHYSYGVNSTEKGDLSSESTVSRIRTEHFPLTLESARPSHTSQYLCASRGYETQYFGPGTRLLVL.

To note about this clonotype: A much larger clone sits a single nucleotide away, making a read error possible. V gene TRBV6-5 combines with J gene TRBJ1-4, with unresolved D. The germline V gene has CDR1 MNHEY and CDR2 SVGAGI. This CDR3 is built from 16 residues. Here the CDR3 DNA reads TGTGCCAGCAGTTACAGGAACGATGCAACTATTGAAAAACTGTTTTTT. This codes for CASSYRNDATIEKLFF.

This clonotype has ten or more counts. This chain links TRBV28 with TRBJ2-5; weak D call: TRBD2 (6 bases). CDR1 and CDR2 from the germline V gene are MDHEN and SYDVKM. V was shortened by 0 bases and J by 5 bases, with 10 bases between the two germline ends. This CDR3 is 14 amino acids long. This chain's CDR3 is CASSLWAGHETQYF. In DNA form, the CDR3 reads TGTGCCAGCAGTTTATGGGCGGGGCATGAGACCCAGTACTTC.

This clonotype was seen repeatedly, ten times or more. This chain joins TRBV4-3 and TRBJ2-1; 8 nucleotides line up with TRBD2. Per the germline V gene, CDR1 is LGHNA and CDR2 is YSLEER. Trimming at V came to 0 bases and at J to 7 bases, leaving 8 bases not matched to a gene. CDR3 size: 16 residues. The CDR3: CASSQDQVTSGNEQFF. CDR3 coding DNA: TGCGCCAGCAGCCAAGACCAGGTCACTAGCGGTAATGAGCAGTTCTTC.

This clonotype was detected many times. V usage is TRBV20-1 and J usage is TRBJ2-7, with D tentatively TRBD2 (5 bases). Germline lookup yields CDR1 DFQATT and CDR2 SNEGSKA (reference sequence). V lost 5 bases and J 5 bases, leaving 22 bases between the germline ends. This CDR3 comprises 15 residues. The CDR3 DNA follows: TGCAGTGCTCGCTTTTTGGGGAGATTGAAAGACGAGCAGTACTTC. It translates to CSARFLGRLKDEQYF.

V is TRBV28 and J is TRBJ2-7; a possible D gene is TRBD2 (7 bases). Trimming left V 8 bases short and J 0 bases short, with 23 bases between. The length of the CDR3 is 17 residues. Germline-derived CDR1 and CDR2 are MDHEN and SYDVKM. The CDR3 sequence is CASPMRGRASSSYEQYF. The CDR3 DNA sequence: TGTGCCAGCCCTATGAGGGGGAGGGCCTCTAGCTCCTACGAGCAGTACTTC.

This clonotype was observed many times. The chain is built from TRBV7-6 and TRBJ2-7, with D perhaps matching TRBD1 (5 bases). Trimming pared 2 bases from V and 2 bases from J, leaving 16 bases between. The CDR3 has 16 residues. In germline, CDR1 is SGHVS, CDR2 FNYEAQ. The CDR3 DNA reads as TGTGCCAGCAGCTTAAGGTACGGAGACAGTACCTACGAGCAGTACTTC. This codes for CASSLRYGDSTYEQYF.

The sample holds a few counts of this clonotype. This sequence joins TRBV12-3 or TRBV12-4 and TRBJ2-3; 9 bases map to TRBD2. Unmatched junction bases numbered 7, after V lost 5 bases and J lost 1 base. This CDR3 spans 16 amino acids. The CDR3: CASSGKRGDRTDTQYF. CDR3 sequence (DNA): TGTGCCAGCAGTGGTAAGCGGGGGGACCGCACAGATACGCAGTATTTT.

V gene TRBV28 combines with J gene TRBJ2-7, with D maybe TRBD1 (6 bases). CDR1 is MDHEN, CDR2 SYDVKM, per germline. The CDR3 covers 17 residues. V was shortened by 4 bases and J by 7 bases, with 26 bases between the two germline ends. The CDR3, as DNA: TGTGCCAGCAGTTACGTAACTGTGGACAGTTCATTTGGGGAGCAGTACTTC. It specifies CASSYVTVDSSFGEQYF.

Many counts were recorded for this clonotype. Its ends do not fully match the called genes, so a read error is possible. The rearrangement joins TRBV5-6 to TRBJ2-7; no clear D gene. Germline V gene sequence: CDR1 SGHDT, CDR2 YYEEEE. The CDR3 runs to 13 residues. Here the CDR3 reads CASSLKSSHEQYF. CDR3 nucleotides: TGTGCCAGCAGCTTGAAGTCCTCCCACGAGCAGTACTTC.

This clonotype was counted between two and nine times. The chain carries TRBV29-1 and TRBJ2-3; D perhaps matches TRBD1 (6 bases). Trimming cost V 4 bases and J 0 bases, with 14 bases left between them. Germline V gene data show CDR1 as SQVTM and CDR2 as ANQGSEA. The CDR3 is 15 residues long. The CDR3 DNA follows: TGCAGCGTTGGAGTCAGGGGTTCTAGCACAGATACGCAGTATTTT. This gives the protein CSVGVRGSSTDTQYF.

The V gene is TRBV27, the J gene TRBJ2-7; no firm D call. V was cut by 3 bases and J by 2 bases, with 35 bases left in between. There are 22 residues in the CDR3. Germline V gives CDR1 MNHEY, CDR2 SMNVEV (reference sequence). CDR3 coding DNA: TGTGCCAGCAGTTTTTTAATCCTCTCAAACGACAAAACGAGGCTAGTCCCCTACGAGCAGTACTTC. It specifies CASSFLILSNDKTRLVPYEQYF.

In this sample, this clonotype turned up many times. The chain has TRBV7-2 and TRBJ2-2; perhaps TRBD1 as D (6 bases). The germline gives CDR1 SGHTA, CDR2 FQGNSA. Deletions cut 5 bases from V and 7 bases from J, with 14 bases between. The CDR3 is 14 residues long. Here the CDR3 reads CASSRVGGRGELFF. As DNA, the CDR3 is TGTGCCAGCAGCCGGGTAGGGGGACGCGGGGAGCTGTTTTTT.

This chain joins TRBV4-3 and TRBJ2-2; D perhaps matches TRBD1 (6 bases). Per germline, CDR1 LGHNA and CDR2 YSLEER. This CDR3 has 16 residues. V was trimmed by 1 base and J by 6 bases, leaving 15 bases between them. The DNA of the CDR3 is TGCGCCAGCAGCCAAGCCCTAGCTAGGGGGTCCGGGGAGCTGTTTTTT. Protein sequence: CASSQALARGSGELFF.

Many counts were recorded for this clonotype. This chain connects TRBV9 to TRBJ1-1; D remains ambiguous. The V end lost 3 bases, the J end lost 7 bases, and 16 bases lay between the germline ends. CDR1 SGDLS and CDR2 YYNGEE come from the germline V gene. CDR3 length equals 14 residues. The CDR3 region is CASSASRSGSEAFF. The CDR3 DNA sequence: TGTGCCAGCAGCGCATCCCGGTCCGGGAGTGAAGCTTTCTTT.

This clonotype was counted ten times or more. The genes are TRBV28 and TRBJ1-5; the D is unclear. The CDR3 is 14 residues long. CDR1 and CDR2 from the germline V gene are MDHEN and SYDVKM. V shed 6 bases and J shed 3 bases, with 12 bases lying between them. CDR3 sequence: CASRLNLDNQPQHF. The CDR3 DNA is TGTGCCAGCAGATTAAATCTGGACAATCAGCCCCAGCATTTT. Full variable domain (remainder filled in from reference TRBV28 and TRBJ1-5): DVKVTQSSRYLVKRTGEKVFLECVQDMDHENMFWYRQDPGLGLRLIYFSYDVKMKEKGDIPEGYSVSREKKERFSLILESASTNQTSMYLCASRLNLDNQPQHFGDGTRLSIL.

About this clonotype: A much more abundant neighbour one base away suggests this may be a read error. The chain joins TRBV9 to TRBJ2-3, with 7 nucleotides matching TRBD1. The germline CDR1 and CDR2 sequences are SGDLS and YYNGEE. V was pared by 4 bases and J by 9 bases, with 14 bases of the junction left unmatched. The CDR3 totals 15 residues. The CDR3 reads CASSLVGTGADTQYF. The CDR3 region has the DNA TGTGCCAGCAGCCTAGTCGGCACAGGGGCTGACACGCAGTATTTT.

This clonotype appeared many times. This chain connects TRBV12-3 or TRBV12-4 to TRBJ1-5, with D unclear. This CDR3 contains 14 residues. V was pared by 3 bases and J by 3 bases, with 9 bases between. CDR3: CASSLSGPNQPQHF. CDR3 bases: TGTGCCAGCAGTTTGTCAGGTCCCAATCAGCCCCAGCATTTT.

This clonotype was seen more than once but under ten times. The chain recombines TRBV7-2 with TRBJ2-7; TRBD1 agrees at 8 bases. J lost 0 bases, V lost 4 bases, and 8 bases had no gene match. Germline assignment: CDR1 SGHTA and CDR2 FQGNSA. This CDR3 has 16 amino acids. In DNA form, the CDR3 reads TGTGCCAGCAGCTCCCCGGACAGGGCCCTCTCCTACGAGCAGTACTTC. Amino acid sequence: CASSSPDRALSYEQYF. The whole variable domain, remainder taken from reference TRBV7-2 and TRBJ2-7, is GAGVSQSPSNKVTEKGKDVELRCDPISGHTALYWYRQSLGQGLEFLIYFQGNSAPDKSGLPSDRFSAERTGGSVSTLTIQRTQQEDSAVYLCASSSPDRALSYEQYFGPGTRLTVT.